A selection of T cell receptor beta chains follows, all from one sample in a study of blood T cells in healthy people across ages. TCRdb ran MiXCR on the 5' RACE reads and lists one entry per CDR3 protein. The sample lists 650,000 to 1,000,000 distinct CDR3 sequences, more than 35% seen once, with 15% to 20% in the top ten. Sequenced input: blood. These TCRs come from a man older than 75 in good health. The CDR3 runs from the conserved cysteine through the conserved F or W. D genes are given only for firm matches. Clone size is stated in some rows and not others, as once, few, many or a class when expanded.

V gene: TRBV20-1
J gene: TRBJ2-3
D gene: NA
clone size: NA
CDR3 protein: CSARAGRGTDTQYF
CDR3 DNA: TGCAGTGCTAGAGCGGGACGTGGCACAGATACGCAGTATTTT

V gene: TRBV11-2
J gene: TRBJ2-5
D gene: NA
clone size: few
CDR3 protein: CASSLGRQAGETQYF
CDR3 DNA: TGTGCCAGCAGCTTAGGTCGGCAGGCCGGGGAGACCCAGTACTTC

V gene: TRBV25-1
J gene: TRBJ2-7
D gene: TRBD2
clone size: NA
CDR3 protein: CASSRRLAGAYEQYF
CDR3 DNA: TGTGCCAGCAGCAGGCGTCTAGCGGGTGCCTACGAGCAGTACTTC

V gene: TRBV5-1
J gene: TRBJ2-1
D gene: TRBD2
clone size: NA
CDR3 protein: CASSPGRAGVNEQFF
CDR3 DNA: TGTGCCAGCAGTCCGGGACGAGCGGGGGTAAATGAGCAGTTCTTC

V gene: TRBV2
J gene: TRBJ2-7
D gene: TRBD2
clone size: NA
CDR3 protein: CASIAGGYYEQYF
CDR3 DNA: TGTGCCAGCATAGCGGGAGGCTACTACGAGCAGTACTTC

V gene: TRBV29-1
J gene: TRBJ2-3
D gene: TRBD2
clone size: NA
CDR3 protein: CSVTQTSGITDTQYF
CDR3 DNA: TGCAGCGTTACCCAAACTAGCGGGATAACAGATACGCAGTATTTT

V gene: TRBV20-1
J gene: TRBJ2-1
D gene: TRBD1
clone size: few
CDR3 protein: CSANPGTGLVNEQFF
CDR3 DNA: TGCAGTGCAAACCCCGGGACAGGGCTGGTCAATGAGCAGTTCTTC

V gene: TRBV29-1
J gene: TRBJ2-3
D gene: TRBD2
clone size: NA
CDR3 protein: CSVEALAGLTDTQYF
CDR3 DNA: TGCAGCGTTGAAGCCCTAGCGGGACTCACAGATACGCAGTATTTT

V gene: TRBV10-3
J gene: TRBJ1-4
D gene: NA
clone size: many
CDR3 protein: CAISDAGASNEKLFF
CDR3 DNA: TGTGCCATCAGTGATGCCGGGGCATCCAATGAAAAACTGTTTTTT

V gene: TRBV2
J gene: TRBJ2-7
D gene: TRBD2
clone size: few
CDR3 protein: CASHTSAVSYEQYF
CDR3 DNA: TGTGCCAGTCATACTAGCGCCGTCTCCTACGAGCAGTACTTC

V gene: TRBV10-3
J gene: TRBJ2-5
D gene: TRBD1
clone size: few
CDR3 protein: CAISVDRGETQYF
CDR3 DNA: TGTGCCATCAGTGTCGACAGGGGGGAGACCCAGTACTTC

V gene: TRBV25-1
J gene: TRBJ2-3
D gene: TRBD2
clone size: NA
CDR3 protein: CASSKTSGGSTDTQYF
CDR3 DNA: TGTGCCAGCAGTAAAACTAGCGGGGGAAGCACAGATACGCAGTATTTT

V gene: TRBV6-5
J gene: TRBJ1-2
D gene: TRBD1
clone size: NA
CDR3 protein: CASSYDRAPYGYTF
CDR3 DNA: TGTGCCAGCAGTTACGACAGGGCCCCCTATGGCTACACCTTC

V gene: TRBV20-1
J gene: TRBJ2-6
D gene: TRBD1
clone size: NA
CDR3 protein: CSARDVRQGNSGANVLTF
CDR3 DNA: TGCAGTGCTAGAGATGTCCGACAGGGGAACTCTGGGGCCAACGTCCTGACTTTC

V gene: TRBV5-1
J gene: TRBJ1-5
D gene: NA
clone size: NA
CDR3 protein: CASSLGTFGNQPQHF
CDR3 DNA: TGCGCCAGCAGCTTGGGGACATTCGGCAATCAGCCCCAGCATTTT

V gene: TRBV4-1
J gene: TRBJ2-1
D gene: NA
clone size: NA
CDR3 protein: CASSLESGDEQFF
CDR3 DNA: TGCGCCAGCAGCCTGGAGTCTGGAGATGAGCAGTTCTTC

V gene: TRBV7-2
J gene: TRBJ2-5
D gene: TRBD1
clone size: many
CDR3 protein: CASSLSGQEQETQYF
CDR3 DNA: TGTGCCAGCAGCTTATCGGGACAGGAACAAGAGACCCAGTACTTC

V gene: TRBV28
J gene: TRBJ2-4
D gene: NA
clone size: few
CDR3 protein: CASSLGGKNIQYF
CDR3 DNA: TGTGCCAGCAGTTTAGGAGGCAAAAACATTCAGTACTTC

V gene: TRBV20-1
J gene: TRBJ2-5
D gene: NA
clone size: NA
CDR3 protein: CSAIASPYERYF
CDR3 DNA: TGCAGTGCTATAGCAAGTCCCTACGAGCGGTACTTC

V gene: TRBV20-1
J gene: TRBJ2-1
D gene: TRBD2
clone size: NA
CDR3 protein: CSARAPSGSGGNEQFF
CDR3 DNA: TGCAGTGCTAGGGCCCCTAGCGGGAGTGGAGGAAATGAGCAGTTCTTC

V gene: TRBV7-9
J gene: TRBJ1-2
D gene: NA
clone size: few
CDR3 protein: CASSGQGVVSNYGYTF
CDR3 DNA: TGTGCCAGCAGTGGGCAGGGAGTAGTCTCAAACTATGGCTACACCTTC

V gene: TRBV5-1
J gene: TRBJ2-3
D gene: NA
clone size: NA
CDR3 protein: CASSTQRGTDTQYF
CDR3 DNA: TGCGCCAGCAGCACTCAGCGGGGCACAGATACGCAGTATTTT

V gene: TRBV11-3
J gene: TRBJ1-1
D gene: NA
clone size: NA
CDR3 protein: CASSLDRGGRMNTEAFF
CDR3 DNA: TGTGCCAGCAGCTTAGATAGGGGGGGACGGATGAACACTGAAGCTTTCTTT

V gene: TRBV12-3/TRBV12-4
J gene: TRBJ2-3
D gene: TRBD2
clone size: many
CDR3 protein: CASSFGSGRRTSTDTQYF
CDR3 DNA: TGTGCCAGCAGTTTCGGTAGCGGGAGGCGTACTAGCACAGATACGCAGTATTTT

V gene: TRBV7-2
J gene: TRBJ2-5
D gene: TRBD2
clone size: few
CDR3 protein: CASSLSSSGRAGQYF
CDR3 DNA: TGTGCCAGCAGCTTAAGTTCTAGCGGGAGGGCCGGTCAGTACTTC

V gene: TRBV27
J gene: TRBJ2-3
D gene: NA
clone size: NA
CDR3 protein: CASSLSWGARTDTQYF
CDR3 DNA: TGTGCCAGCAGTTTATCTTGGGGGGCGCGCACAGATACGCAGTATTTT